These 11 T cell receptor beta chains were all obtained from the same sample, sequenced in a study of blood T cells in healthy people across ages. A sample-barcoded 5' primer and a J-beta primer mix were used in a second PCR of roughly 6 to 12 cycles. TCRdb used MiXCR to reprocess the 5' RACE reads, holding one entry per CDR3 protein. The sample yields some 670,000 distinct CDR3 sequences, around 52% seen once. The specimen was blood. The source is an elderly woman in good health.

This chain uses TRBV20-1 with TRBJ2-3; a weak D match, TRBD2 (5 bases). The CDR3 covers 12 residues. The V gene's germline CDR1 is DFQATT and CDR2 SNEGSKA (reference sequence). Deletions cut 3 bases from V and 2 bases from J, with 6 bases between. The CDR3 here is CSARLATDTQYF. The DNA of the CDR3 is TGCAGTGCTAGGCTAGCCACAGATACGCAGTATTTT.

This clonotype showed up just a few times. The chain combines TRBV27 with TRBJ1-2; maybe TRBD1 (5 bases). Trimming pared 3 bases from V and 3 bases from J, leaving 11 bases between. The CDR3 extends over 14 amino acids. The germline V gene has CDR1 MNHEY and CDR2 SMNVEV (reference sequence). The CDR3 reads CASSFMGRDYGYTF. In DNA form, the CDR3 reads TGTGCCAGCAGTTTTATGGGGCGGGACTATGGCTACACCTTC.

DNA of the CDR3: TGCATCCCCGGGGGGACAGACCGCATGAACACTGAAGCTTTCTTT. Its protein product is CIPGGTDRMNTEAFF. The chain carries TRBV20-1 and TRBJ1-1, with 7 bases that match TRBD1. From germline, CDR1 is DFQATT and CDR2 SNEGSKA (reference sequence). The CDR3 runs to 15 residues.

The genes are TRBV7-2 and TRBJ2-5, with 10 nucleotides matching TRBD2. Trimming cost V 5 bases and J 5 bases; bases outside gene matches: 11. This CDR3 region has 16 residues. Germline assignment: CDR1 SGHTA and CDR2 FQGNSA. The CDR3 here is CASSLHSGGAAETQYF. CDR3 nucleotide sequence: TGTGCCAGCAGCCTACACAGCGGGGGGGCCGCGGAGACCCAGTACTTC.

This chain joins TRBV7-3 and TRBJ2-2; TRBD2 aligns across 7 bases. Germline V gene lookup returns CDR1 SGHTA and CDR2 FQGTGA. The ends lost 8 bases at V and 6 bases at J; junction bases unmatched: 9. The CDR3 is made up of 14 amino acids. The CDR3 bases are TGTGCCAGCGGTCGGGACTACCTAGCCGGGGAGCTGTTTTTT. Translated: CASGRDYLAGELFF.

Remarks on this clonotype: Given a much more abundant clone one base away, this may be a read error. The V and J genes are TRBV20-1 and TRBJ2-7; D is possibly TRBD2 (6 bases). The J call may be incorrect, as the DNA end agrees better with TRBJ2-5. There are 15 residues in the CDR3. Germline V gives CDR1 DFQATT, CDR2 SNEGSKA (reference sequence). CDR3 sequence (DNA): TGCAGTGCTCTCAATCCGGCCGGGAGCCAAGGGACCCAGTACTTC. Its protein is CSALNPAGSQGTQYF.

In its sample, this clonotype was seen many times. V and J are TRBV12-3 or TRBV12-4 and TRBJ1-5; D not certain. Trimming pared 2 bases from V and 6 bases from J, leaving 17 bases between. The CDR3 loop spans 16 amino acids. The chain's CDR3 is CASSLSPQRVTQPQHF. For the CDR3, the DNA is TGTGCCAGCAGTTTATCCCCTCAGAGGGTGACTCAGCCCCAGCATTTT.

Only a few counts were recorded for this clonotype. The V and J genes are TRBV10-3 and TRBJ2-5; no firm D call. Gene TRBJ2-7 matches the end of the DNA better, so the J call may be wrong. This CDR3 is built from 13 residues. Germline CDR1 is ENHRY and CDR2 is SYGVKD. The CDR3 bases are TGTGCCAGCGCTCCGGGCCATGGGGACGAGCAGTACTTC. Protein product: CASAPGHGDEQYF.

In its sample, this clonotype was seen once. A much larger clone differs by one base, so this may be a read error. V and J are TRBV9 and TRBJ2-7, with TRBD2 matching 7 bases. The CDR3 length is 15 residues. V lost 4 bases and J lost 5; bases outside the gene matches: 12. In germline, CDR1 is SGDLS, CDR2 YYNGEE. The chain's CDR3 is CASSPTSGKPDEQYF. The CDR3 coding sequence is TGTGCCAGCAGCCCTACCAGCGGGAAACCCGACGAGCAGTACTTC.

Here the CDR3 DNA reads TGTGCCAGTAAACAGAACTCTGGAAACACCATATATTTT. It codes for CASKQNSGNTIYF. The chain is built from TRBV3-1 and TRBJ1-3; no firm D call. V was trimmed by 9 bases and J by 0 bases, leaving 9 bases between them. The CDR3 is made up of 13 amino acids. From germline, CDR1 is LGHDT and CDR2 YNNKEL (reference sequence).

This clonotype was counted only a few times. This chain links TRBV27 with TRBJ2-2; D possibly corresponds to TRBD2 (5 bases). The V end lost 6 bases, the J end lost 2 bases, and 25 bases lay between the germline ends. Germline V lookup: CDR1 MNHEY, CDR2 SMNVEV (reference sequence). CDR3 size: 19 residues. DNA of the CDR3: TGTGCCAGCAGCGAGGGCCGGGTAGCGAGTAGATATAACACCGGGGAGCTGTTTTTT. It yields the protein CASSEGRVASRYNTGELFF.